Included here is one TCR beta chain sequence, with context. This entry is derived from a study of blood T cell repertoires in COVID-19. Study at large: T cells, B-cell-depleted T cells, or PBMCs provided the cDNA or gDNA that served as material.

Everyone who took part was roughly 18 to 89 years old, and they came from about two dozen US areas. The study assigned cohorts using participant-reported clinical history. The trim removed 2 bases at V and 0 bases at J, leaving 4 bases unmatched. Germline V CDR1 and CDR2: LGHDT, YNNKEL (reference sequence). The CDR3 covers 15 residues. Study processing details: Amplifying reference gene primers gave estimates of nucleated cell counts. Produced via immunoSEQ multiplex PCR; TCRdb's table is partial and in-frame only. Clonal size and the V and J genes are those of that table, whereas D and trimming came from the DNA. The sample records some 170,000 clones, more than 75% being singletons.

The source of this sequence is a human donor with acute COVID-19. The donor label of this sample is uncertain. The rearrangement links TRBV3-1 (or the pseudogene TRBV3-2) to TRBJ2-7; 7 bases map to TRBD2. Material: PBMCs or T cells enriched from blood (not recorded which). CDR3 nucleotide sequence: TGTGCCAGCAGCCAACCGAGCGGGGCCTCCTACGAGCAGTACTTC. Its translation is CASSQPSGASYEQYF.